The rows below give T cell receptor beta chains drawn from one sample of a study of blood T cell repertoires in COVID-19. Clones were sequenced by immunoSEQ multiplex PCR, and TCRdb holds only the in-frame ones, with some missing. The sample yields more than 300,000 clones, more than 90% seen once. The sequenced sample was PBMCs or T cells enriched from blood (not recorded which). The receptors originated from a woman aged 30 to 39 who had been exposed to COVID-19. Each CDR3 is given with its conserved first and last residue. A D gene is named only where the DNA matches it firmly. Clone size is not always given. Where it is, it says once, few, many or a class for expanded clones.

size	D	V	J	DNA	CDR3
-	TRBD1	TRBV5-1	TRBJ1-1	TGCGCCAGCAGCGAAAACAGGGGGCCGGGCACTGAAGCTTTCTTT	CASSENRGPGTEAFF
few	TRBD1	TRBV14	TRBJ2-7	TGTGCCAGCAGCCACCTAAGGGGCAGGGGGCGCGGCGAGCAGTACTTC	CASSHLRGRGRGEQYF
-	-	TRBV27	TRBJ2-1	TGTGCCAGCAGTTCTGGCGGTAGCTCCTACAATGAGCAGTTCTTC	CASSSGGSSYNEQFF
-	-	TRBV7-9	TRBJ1-2	TGTGCCAGCAGTTTTACCCAACAGGGTACTGGCTACACCTTC	CASSFTQQGTGYTF
-	TRBD2	TRBV18	TRBJ2-1	TGTGCCAGCTCACCACCAACTAGCGGGGGAGGGCACAATGAGCAGTTCTTC	CASSPPTSGGGHNEQFF
-	TRBD1	TRBV28	TRBJ1-1	TGTGCCAGCAGTTTCAGGGGGCTGAACACTGAAGCTTTCTTT	CASSFRGLNTEAFF
-	TRBD1	TRBV6-5	TRBJ2-7	TGTGCCAGCCAGGGGGCGGGTTACGAGCAGTACTTC	CASQGAGYEQYF
-	-	TRBV5-1	TRBJ1-2	TGCGCCAGCAGCTTGGGAAGGGGTGGATTTGGAGATGGCTACACCTTC	CASSLGRGGFGDGYTF
-	TRBD2	TRBV4-2	TRBJ2-3	TGTGCCAGCAGCCAAGATCCCGGGGGGGCCTTGGATACGCAGTATTTT	CASSQDPGGALDTQYF
-	-	TRBV18	TRBJ2-3	TGTGCCAGCTCACCTCCCATGTCCCGGGGGTTAACAGATACGCAGTATTTT	CASSPPMSRGLTDTQYF
-	-	TRBV2	TRBJ1-5	TGTGCCAGCAGTGGGGACTCCTATTCCGGTCACCAGTTTATGGATCAGCCCCAGCATTTT	CASSGDSYSGHQFMDQPQHF
-	-	TRBV11-3	TRBJ2-1	TGTGCCAGCAGCTTAGGGGGGGAGAGCTCCTACAATGAGCAGTTCTTC	CASSLGGESSYNEQFF
-	-	TRBV23-1	TRBJ1-6	TGCGCCAGCAGTCAGAGAGGCAGCGTTTATAATTCACCCCTCCACTTT	CASSQRGSVYNSPLHF
-	-	TRBV3-1/TRBV3-2	TRBJ2-2	TGTGCCAGCAGCCTCTCGCTGGGCAGGGTTCAGGACACCGGGGAGCTGTTTTTT	CASSLSLGRVQDTGELFF
-	TRBD1	TRBV5-1	TRBJ1-1	TGCGCCAGCAGCTCAGACAGGGTGGAGGATGAAGCTTTCTTT	CASSSDRVEDEAFF
-	-	TRBV7-9	TRBJ2-3	TGTGCCAGCAGCTTAGCCCCCGAGGGTACAGATACGCAGTATTTT	CASSLAPEGTDTQYF
-	TRBD2	TRBV7-9	TRBJ2-7	TGTGCCAGCAGCCCGGGACTAGCGGGCTACGAGCAGTACTTC	CASSPGLAGYEQYF